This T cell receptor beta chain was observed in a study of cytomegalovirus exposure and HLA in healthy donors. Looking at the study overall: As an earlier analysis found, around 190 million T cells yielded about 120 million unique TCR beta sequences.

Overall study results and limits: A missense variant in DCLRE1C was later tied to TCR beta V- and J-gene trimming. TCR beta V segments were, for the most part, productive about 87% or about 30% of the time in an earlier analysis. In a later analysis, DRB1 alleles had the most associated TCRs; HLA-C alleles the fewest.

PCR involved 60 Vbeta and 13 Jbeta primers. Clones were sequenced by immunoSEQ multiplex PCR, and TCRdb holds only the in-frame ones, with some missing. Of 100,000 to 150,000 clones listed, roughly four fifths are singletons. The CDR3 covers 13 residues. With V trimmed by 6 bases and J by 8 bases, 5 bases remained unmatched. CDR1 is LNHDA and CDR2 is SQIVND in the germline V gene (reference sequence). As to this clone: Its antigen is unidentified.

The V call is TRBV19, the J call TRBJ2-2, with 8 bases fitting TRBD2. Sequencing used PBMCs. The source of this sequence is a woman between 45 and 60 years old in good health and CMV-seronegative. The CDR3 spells CASRNSGKGELFF. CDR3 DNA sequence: TGTGCCAGTAGAAATAGCGGGAAGGGGGAGCTGTTTTTT.